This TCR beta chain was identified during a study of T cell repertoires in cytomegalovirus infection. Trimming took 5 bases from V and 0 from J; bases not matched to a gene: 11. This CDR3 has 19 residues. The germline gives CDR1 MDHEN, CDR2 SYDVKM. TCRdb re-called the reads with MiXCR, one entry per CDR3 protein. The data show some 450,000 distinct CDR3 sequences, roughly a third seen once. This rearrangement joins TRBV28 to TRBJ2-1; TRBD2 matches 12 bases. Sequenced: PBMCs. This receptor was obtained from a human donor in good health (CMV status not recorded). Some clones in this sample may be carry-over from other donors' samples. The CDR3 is CASSQTSGGVLGSYNEQFF. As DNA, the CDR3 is TGTGCCAGCAGTCAGACTAGCGGGGGAGTCCTAGGCTCCTACAATGAGCAGTTCTTC.